This section outlines one TCR beta chain sequence together with its context. Its antigen is currently unknown. Combining a sample-barcoded 5' primer with a J-beta primer mix, a second PCR ran for 7 to 11 cycles. Template switching added a 12-random-nucleotide identifier to every cDNA molecule. TCRdb reprocessed the 5' RACE reads via MiXCR and lists one record per CDR3 protein. The table shows 650,000 to 700,000 distinct CDR3 sequences, with approximately 52% occurring only once. This entry is derived from a study of blood T cells in healthy people across ages. Germline values: CDR1 SGHKS, CDR2 YYEKEE (reference sequence). This CDR3 region has 16 residues. The germline V and J ends were trimmed by 1 base and 7 bases, with 19 bases remaining between them. Study conclusions and caveats: Unknown donor CMV status possibly confounded expanded clonotype changes. Because sorting was not performed, PBMCs prevented conclusive naive versus antigen-experienced comparison.

The authors drew roughly 9.8 milliliters of peripheral blood from each donor. This clonotype originated in a woman of 80 years or more in good health. The V call is TRBV5-5, the J call TRBJ2-3, with a tentative D call TRBD1 (5 bases). The sequencing sample was made of blood. The CDR3 DNA is TGTGCCAGCAGCTTGTTAGGACATTCGGCAGAAAATACGCAGTATTTT. It codes for CASSLLGHSAENTQYF. The full variable domain, in which reference TRBV5-5 and TRBJ2-3 provide the parts outside the CDR3, is DAGVTQSPTHLIKTRGQQVTLRCSPISGHKSVSWYQQVLGQGPQFIFQYYEKEERGRGNFPDRFSARQFPNYSSELNVNALLLGDSALYLCASSLLGHSAENTQYFGPGTRLTVL.